The subject of this entry is one T cell receptor beta chain. These data originate in a study of tumor-infiltrating lymphocytes in oesophageal squamous cell carcinoma. TCRdb fed the PCR reads into MiXCR, producing one record per CDR3 protein. Of about 12,000 distinct CDR3 sequences listed, less than 55% are singletons. This CDR3 contains 14 residues. The ends were cut back, 0 bases at V and 6 bases at J, with 10 bases in the middle. CDR1 SGHNT and CDR2 YYREEE come from the germline V gene (reference sequence). The sequenced material came from esophageal tumor tissue. The clonotype was recovered from a female donor with esophageal squamous cell carcinoma. The J gene is TRBJ1-5, the V gene TRBV5-4; maybe TRBD1 (6 bases). Written as DNA, the CDR3 is TGTGCCAGCAGCTTGGCGGGGGCCGGTCAGCCCCAGCATTTT. Translation gives CASSLAGAGQPQHF.